This TCR beta chain was recovered during a study of T cell clonotyping in hematopoietic cell transplantation (dated by TCRdb to the early 2020s). Regarding the research as a whole: In the study, over a hundred blood samples were gathered from 35 consecutive transplant recipients and their related donors. Recruitment of patients was conducted between late 2015 and January 2017, and follow-up was continued until September 2020 or death. What the work shows at the level of the full study, not this receptor alone: Broader TCR repertoire diversity after transplant was predicted by Inverse Simpson Index values from donors and from recipients before transplant. The sample size was limited and the cells went unsorted, which meant the CD4 and CD8 repertoire contributions could not be told apart. Overlap with donor repertoires was found for only a small fraction of recipient repertoires, with over 97% found to appear de novo at the given depth. Recipient TCR diversity fell after transplant, with pathologically expanded clonotypes rising progressively from day 30 to day 180.

V is cut back by 5 bases and J by 8 bases, with 11 bases in the junction unmatched. The germline V gene encodes CDR1 MNHEY and CDR2 SMNVEV (reference sequence). The CDR3 contains 15 residues, cysteine and phenylalanine counted. Of all the DNA, just the CDR3 is kept, 45 bases in frame from base 1. Blood samples for TCR beta sequencing were given by related transplant donors. Nuclei Lysis Solution was used to extract genomic DNA from fresh or cryopreserved unfractionated peripheral blood mononuclear cells. On this clone: Its specific antigen is unknown. It has no much larger one-base neighbor in the sample; base qualities were not kept.

TCR beta CDR3 regions were amplified from genomic DNA with the immunoSEQ assay, a bias-controlled multiplex PCR using V- and J-specific primers. In a second PCR step, a proprietary barcode and Illumina adapter sequences were attached to the CDR3 amplicons. CDR3 libraries were sequenced on an Illumina MiSeq instrument. On the study's bioinformatics: immunoSEQ Analyzer 3.0 was used for export and quality control, with R Bioconductor and Immunarch used for downstream analyses. Only productive rearrangements in the normalized downsampled data set went into calculating the repertoire metrics. Pathologically expanded clonotypes were defined as those larger than 5 templates in the normalized cohort. The Inverse Simpson Index served as the measure of repertoire diversity. To capture all clonotypes, CMV-specificity analyses were performed on the non-normalized data set. TCRdb obtained this table from immuneACCESS and retained in-frame rearrangements with V and J assigned. These tables miss some clones; where compared with another copy, unresolved V genes account for less than half of the shortfall, and the remainder is unexplained. Clone size and the V and J calls come from that table; the DNA yielded D and trimming. The sample records approximately 44,000 clones, less than 95% of which are singletons. The ten largest clones take up around 0.81% of the sample.

The rearranged segments are TRBV27 and TRBJ1-4; 7 bases in the middle match TRBD1. The source is a woman between 45 and 60 years old in good health. Some clones in this sample may be carry-over from other donors' samples. What was sequenced was peripheral blood mononuclear cells. CDR3 protein: CASSLQGEVREKLFF. The DNA sequence is given as TGTGCCAGCAGTCTTCAGGGGGAGGTTCGGGAAAAACTGTTTTTT.